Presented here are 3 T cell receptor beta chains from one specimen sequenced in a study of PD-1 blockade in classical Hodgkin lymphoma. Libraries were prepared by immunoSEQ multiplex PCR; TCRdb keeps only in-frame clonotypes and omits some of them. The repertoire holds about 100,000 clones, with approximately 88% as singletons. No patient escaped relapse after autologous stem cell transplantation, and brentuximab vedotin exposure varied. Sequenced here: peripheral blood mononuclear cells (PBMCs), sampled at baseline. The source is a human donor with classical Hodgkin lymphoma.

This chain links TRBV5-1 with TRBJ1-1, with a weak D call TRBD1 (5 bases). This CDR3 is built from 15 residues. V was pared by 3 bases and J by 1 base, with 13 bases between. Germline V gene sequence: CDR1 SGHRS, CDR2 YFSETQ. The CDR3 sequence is CASSWEWGSNTEAFF. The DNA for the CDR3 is TGCGCCAGCAGCTGGGAGTGGGGGTCGAACACTGAAGCTTTCTTT.

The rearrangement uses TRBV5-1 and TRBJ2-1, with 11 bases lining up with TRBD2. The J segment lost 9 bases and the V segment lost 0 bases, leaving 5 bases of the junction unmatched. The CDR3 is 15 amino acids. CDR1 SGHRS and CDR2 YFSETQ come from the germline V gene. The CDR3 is CASSLGTSGSGEQFF. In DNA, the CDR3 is TGCGCCAGCAGCTTGGGCACTAGCGGGAGCGGTGAGCAGTTCTTC.

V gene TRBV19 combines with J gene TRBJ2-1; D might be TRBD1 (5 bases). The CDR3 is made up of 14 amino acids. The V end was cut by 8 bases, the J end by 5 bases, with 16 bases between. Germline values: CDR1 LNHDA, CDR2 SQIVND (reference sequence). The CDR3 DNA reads TGTGCCAGTTGGGGCCGGAGTAAGAACAATGAGCAGTTCTTC. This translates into CASWGRSKNNEQFF.